This TCR beta chain was recorded in a study of beta chain features in type 1 diabetes. Looking at the study overall: Examination of sorted cells across all samples involved around 110 million cells. Study results and limitations: Sequencing of cDNA might inflate the share of cells that strongly express TCR. Type 1 diabetes patients had TCRB CDR3s that were shorter (moderately but significantly so) in all four CD4+ subsets. With patients and controls alike, PCR might favor shorter templates to an equal degree.

One heparinised draw, averaging around 120 mL, was taken per donor. This clone was counted between two and nine times. The antigen is unknown. The isolated RNA, all of it, was reverse transcribed, so expressed TCRB transcripts were what got sequenced. Method: immunoSEQ multiplex PCR; TCRdb's copy keeps in-frame clones and lacks some. Here the sample spans some 290,000 clones, approximately 25% being singletons. V was clipped by 0 bases and J by 11 bases, with 14 bases between them. CDR1 GTSNPN and CDR2 SVGIG come from the germline V gene (reference sequence). CDR3 size: 12 residues. This chain uses TRBV30 with TRBJ2-7, with a weak D call TRBD2 (6 bases). The specimen was naive CD4+ T cells from blood. The sequence was collected from a woman in her thirties with type 1 diabetes. The DNA of the CDR3 is TGTGCCTGGAGTGTCCTCTCGGGGGTAAAGTACTTC. Protein sequence: CAWSVLSGVKYF.